These 5 T cell receptor beta chains were all obtained from the same sample, sequenced in a study of blood T cell repertoires in COVID-19. Data came from immunoSEQ multiplex PCR; TCRdb stores just in-frame clones and leaves some out. The sample carries about 70,000 clones, about 80% recorded once. The sample comprised peripheral blood. The receptors were sampled from a man between 65 and 85 years old who had recovered from COVID-19.

This chain joins TRBV10-1 and TRBJ1-5, with D possibly TRBD1 on 6 matching bases. V gave up 6 bases and J gave up 8 bases, with 8 bases separating them. Germline CDR1 WNHNN, CDR2 SYGVQD (reference sequence). CDR3 length equals 11 residues. The CDR3 bases are TGCGCCAGCAGAGGGGGTGAGCCCCAGCATTTT. Translating gives CASRGGEPQHF.

The chain joins TRBV7-8 to TRBJ1-4; D is uncertain. The V end lost 5 bases, the J end lost 7 bases, and 8 bases lay between the germline ends. CDR1 SGHVS and CDR2 FQNEAQ come from the germline V gene. The CDR3 is 12 residues long. CDR3 coding DNA: TGTGCCAGCAGCCTAGTCGGTGAAAAACTGTTTTTT. Protein product: CASSLVGEKLFF.

This clone was detected only once. This chain joins TRBV4-2 and TRBJ2-2, with D maybe TRBD1 (6 bases). Trimming left V 1 base short and J 2 bases short, with 11 bases between. This CDR3 has 16 amino acids. Germline V gives CDR1 LGHNA, CDR2 YNFKEQ. CDR3 protein: CASSQVGRGNTGELFF. The CDR3 coding sequence is TGTGCCAGCAGCCAAGTTGGCAGGGGAAACACCGGGGAGCTGTTTTTT.

The CDR3 region is CASSGGNTIYF. Here the CDR3 DNA reads TGTGCCAGCAGTGGCGGAAACACCATATATTTT. The chain is built from TRBV27 and TRBJ1-3, with no clear D. This CDR3 has 11 residues. Germline loops: CDR1 MNHEY, CDR2 SMNVEV (reference sequence). The V gene lost 5 bases and the J gene lost 4 bases, with 3 bases spanning the gap.

The gene calls are TRBV5-5 and TRBJ1-2; 8 positions agree with TRBD1. This CDR3 is built from 15 residues. V lost 4 bases, J lost 3 bases, and 8 bases stayed unmatched. Germline V gene sequence: CDR1 SGHKS, CDR2 YYEKEE (reference sequence). The DNA of the CDR3 is TGTGCCAGCAGCCCCGGACAGGGCAGGGACTATGGCTACACCTTC. Its translation is CASSPGQGRDYGYTF.